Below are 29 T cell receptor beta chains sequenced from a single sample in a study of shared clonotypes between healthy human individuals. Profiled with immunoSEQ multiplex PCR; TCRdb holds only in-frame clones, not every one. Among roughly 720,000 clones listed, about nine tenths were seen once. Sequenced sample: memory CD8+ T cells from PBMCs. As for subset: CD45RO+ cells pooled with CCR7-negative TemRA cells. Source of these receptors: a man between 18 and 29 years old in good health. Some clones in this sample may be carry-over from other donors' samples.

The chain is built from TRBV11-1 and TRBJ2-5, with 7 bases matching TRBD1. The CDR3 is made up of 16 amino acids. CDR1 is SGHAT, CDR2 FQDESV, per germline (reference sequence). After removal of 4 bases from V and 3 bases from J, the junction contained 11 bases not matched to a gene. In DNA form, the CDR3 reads TGTGCCAGCAGCTGGACAGGTTATTCTAATGAAGAGACCCAGTACTTC. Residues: CASSWTGYSNEETQYF.

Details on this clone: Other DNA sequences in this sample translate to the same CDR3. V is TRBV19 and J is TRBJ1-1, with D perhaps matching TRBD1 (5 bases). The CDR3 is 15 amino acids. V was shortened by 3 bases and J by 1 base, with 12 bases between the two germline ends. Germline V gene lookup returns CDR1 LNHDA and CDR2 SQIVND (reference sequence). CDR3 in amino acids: CASSMSRGGNTEAFF. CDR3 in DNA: TGTGCCAGTAGTATGTCTAGGGGAGGGAACACTGAAGCTTTCTTT.

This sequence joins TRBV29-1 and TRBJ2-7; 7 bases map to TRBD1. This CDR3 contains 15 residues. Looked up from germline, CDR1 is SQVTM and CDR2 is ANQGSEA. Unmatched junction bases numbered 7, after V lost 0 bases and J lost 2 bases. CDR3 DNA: TGCAGCGTTGAAGATCGACAGGGTGCGACCTACGAGCAGTACTTC. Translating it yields CSVEDRQGATYEQYF.

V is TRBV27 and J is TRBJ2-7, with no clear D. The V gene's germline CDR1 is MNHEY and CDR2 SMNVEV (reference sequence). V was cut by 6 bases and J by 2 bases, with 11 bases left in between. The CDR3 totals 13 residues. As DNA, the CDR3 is TGTGCCAGCAGACTGACAACCGCCTACGAGCAGTACTTC. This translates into CASRLTTAYEQYF.

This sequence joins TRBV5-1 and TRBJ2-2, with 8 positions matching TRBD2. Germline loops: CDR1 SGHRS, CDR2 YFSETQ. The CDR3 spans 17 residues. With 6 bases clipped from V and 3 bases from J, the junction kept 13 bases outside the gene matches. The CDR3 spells CASTHRPGLGYTGELFF. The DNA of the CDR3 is TGCGCCAGCACCCACAGGCCGGGACTAGGGTACACCGGGGAGCTGTTTTTT.

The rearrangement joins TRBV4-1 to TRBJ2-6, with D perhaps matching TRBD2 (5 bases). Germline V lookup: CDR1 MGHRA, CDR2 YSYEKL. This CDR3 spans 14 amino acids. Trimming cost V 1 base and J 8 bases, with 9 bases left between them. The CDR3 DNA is TGCGCCAGCAGCCAAGTAGGAGGTCCCAACGTCCTGACTTTC. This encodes CASSQVGGPNVLTF.

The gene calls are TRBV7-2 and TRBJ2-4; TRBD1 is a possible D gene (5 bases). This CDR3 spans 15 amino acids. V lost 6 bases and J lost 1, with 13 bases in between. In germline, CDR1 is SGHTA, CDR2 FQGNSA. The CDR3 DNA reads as TGTGCCAGCAGAAACCAGGGCGCGGCCAAAAACATTCAGTACTTC. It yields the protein CASRNQGAAKNIQYF. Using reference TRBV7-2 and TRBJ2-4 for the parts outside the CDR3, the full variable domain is GAGVSQSPSNKVTEKGKDVELRCDPISGHTALYWYRQSLGQGLEFLIYFQGNSAPDKSGLPSDRFSAERTGGSVSTLTIQRTQQEDSAVYLCASRNQGAAKNIQYFGAGTRLSVL.

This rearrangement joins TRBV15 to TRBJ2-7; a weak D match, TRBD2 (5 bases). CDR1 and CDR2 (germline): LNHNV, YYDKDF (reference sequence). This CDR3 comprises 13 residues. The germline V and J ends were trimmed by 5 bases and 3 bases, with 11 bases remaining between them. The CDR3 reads CATSPEVLYEQYF. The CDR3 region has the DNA TGTGCCACCAGCCCGGAGGTACTCTACGAGCAGTACTTC.

CDR3 sequence reads: CASSLLGQGAEQFF. The CDR3 DNA follows: TGTGCCAGCAGTTTATTAGGACAGGGGGCCGAGCAGTTCTTC. The V gene is TRBV27, the J gene TRBJ2-1, with 11 nucleotides matching TRBD1. Germline CDR1 reads MNHEY; CDR2 reads SMNVEV (reference sequence). This CDR3 is built from 14 residues. The junction had 3 bases not matched to a gene; V was cut back by 1 base and J by 10 bases.

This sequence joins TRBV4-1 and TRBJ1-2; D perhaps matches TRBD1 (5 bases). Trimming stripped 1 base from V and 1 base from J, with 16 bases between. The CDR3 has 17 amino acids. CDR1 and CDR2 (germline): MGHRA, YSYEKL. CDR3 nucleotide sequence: TGCGCCAGCAGCCAAGTGGAGGGGCTGGTCGATAACTATGGCTACACCTTC. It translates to CASSQVEGLVDNYGYTF.

The CDR3 loop is CASSAQGGYGYTF. Here the CDR3 DNA reads TGTGCCAGTAGCGCACAGGGAGGCTATGGCTACACCTTC. The J gene is TRBJ1-2, the V gene TRBV19; maybe TRBD1 (6 bases). CDR1 and CDR2 (germline): LNHDA, SQIVND (reference sequence). Between the trimmed V and J ends, which lost 6 bases and 4 bases, there was a span of 12 bases. The CDR3 loop spans 13 amino acids.

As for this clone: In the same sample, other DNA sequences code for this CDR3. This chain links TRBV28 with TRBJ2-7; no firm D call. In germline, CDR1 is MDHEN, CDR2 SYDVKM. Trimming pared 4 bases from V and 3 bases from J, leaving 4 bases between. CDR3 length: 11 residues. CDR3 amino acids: CASSSLYEQYF. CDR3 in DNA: TGTGCCAGCAGTTCGCTCTACGAGCAGTACTTC.

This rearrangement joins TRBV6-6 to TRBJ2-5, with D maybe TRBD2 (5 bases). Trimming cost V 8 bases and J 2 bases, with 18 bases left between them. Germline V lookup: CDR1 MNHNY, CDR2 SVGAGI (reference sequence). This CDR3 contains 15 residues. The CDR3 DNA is TGTGCCAGCGCCTATCGGACTCGTGAACAAGAGACCCAGTACTTC. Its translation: CASAYRTREQETQYF.

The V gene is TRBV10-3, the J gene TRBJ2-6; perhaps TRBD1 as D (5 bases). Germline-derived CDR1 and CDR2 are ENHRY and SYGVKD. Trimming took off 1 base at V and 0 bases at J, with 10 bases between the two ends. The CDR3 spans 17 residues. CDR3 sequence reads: CAISEWIRGSGANVLTF. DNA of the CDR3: TGTGCCATCAGTGAGTGGATTAGGGGCTCTGGGGCCAACGTCCTGACTTTC.

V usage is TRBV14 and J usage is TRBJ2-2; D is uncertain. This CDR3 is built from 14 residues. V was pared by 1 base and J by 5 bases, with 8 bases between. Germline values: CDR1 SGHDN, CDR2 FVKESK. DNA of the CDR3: TGTGCCAGCAGCCAAGTAAGACGAACCGGGGAGCTGTTTTTT. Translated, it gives CASSQVRRTGELFF.

The CDR3 here is CASREQPQGAYEQYF. The CDR3 bases are TGTGCCAGCAGAGAGCAACCCCAGGGGGCCTACGAGCAGTACTTC. The chain links TRBV27 to TRBJ2-7; 7 nucleotides agree with TRBD1. Germline values: CDR1 MNHEY, CDR2 SMNVEV (reference sequence). The J segment lost 2 bases and the V segment lost 6 bases, leaving 10 bases of the junction unmatched. The CDR3 sequence is 15 residues long.

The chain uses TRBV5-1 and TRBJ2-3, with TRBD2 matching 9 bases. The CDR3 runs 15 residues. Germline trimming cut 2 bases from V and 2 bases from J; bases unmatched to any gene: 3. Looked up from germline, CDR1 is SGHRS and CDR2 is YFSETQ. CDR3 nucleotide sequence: TGCGCCAGCAGCTTTAGCGGGAGATCCACAGATACGCAGTATTTT. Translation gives CASSFSGRSTDTQYF. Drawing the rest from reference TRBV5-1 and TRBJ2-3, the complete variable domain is KAGVTQTPRYLIKTRGQQVTLSCSPISGHRSVSWYQQTPGQGLQFLFEYFSETQRNKGNFPGRFSGRQFSNSRSEMNVSTLELGDSALYLCASSFSGRSTDTQYFGPGTRLTVL.

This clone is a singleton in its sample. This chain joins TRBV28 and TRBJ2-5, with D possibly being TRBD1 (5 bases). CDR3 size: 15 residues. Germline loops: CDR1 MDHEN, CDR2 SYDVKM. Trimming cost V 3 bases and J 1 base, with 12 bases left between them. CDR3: CASSLGRFIQETQYF. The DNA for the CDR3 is TGTGCCAGCAGTTTGGGGCGCTTCATCCAAGAGACCCAGTACTTC.

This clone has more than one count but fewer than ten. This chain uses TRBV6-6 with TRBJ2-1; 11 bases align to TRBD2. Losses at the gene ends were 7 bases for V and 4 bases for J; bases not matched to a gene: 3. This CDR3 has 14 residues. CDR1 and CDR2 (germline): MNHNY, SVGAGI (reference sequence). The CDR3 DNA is TGTGCCAGCACGGGGACTAGCGGATACAATGAGCAGTTCTTC. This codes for CASTGTSGYNEQFF.

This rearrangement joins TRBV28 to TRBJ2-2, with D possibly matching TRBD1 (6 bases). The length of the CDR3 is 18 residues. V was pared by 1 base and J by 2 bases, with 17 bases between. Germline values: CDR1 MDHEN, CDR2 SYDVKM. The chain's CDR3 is CASSLFEVAQGNTGELFF. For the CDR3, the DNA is TGTGCCAGCAGTTTATTTGAGGTGGCACAGGGAAACACCGGGGAGCTGTTTTTT.

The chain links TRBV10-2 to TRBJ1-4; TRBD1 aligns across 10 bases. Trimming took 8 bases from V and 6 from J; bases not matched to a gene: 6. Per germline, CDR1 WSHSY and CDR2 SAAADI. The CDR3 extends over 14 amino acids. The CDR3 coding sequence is TGCGCCAGCGGGAACGGGACAGGGGATGAAAAACTGTTTTTT. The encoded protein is CASGNGTGDEKLFF.

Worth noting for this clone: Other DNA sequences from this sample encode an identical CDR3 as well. Here the CDR3 reads CASSPGPEAFF. CDR3 DNA sequence: TGTGCCAGCTCACCGGGACCTGAAGCTTTCTTT. This chain uses TRBV18 with TRBJ1-1; weak D call: TRBD1 (5 bases). Trimming took off 3 bases at V and 6 bases at J, with 5 bases between the two ends. This CDR3 has 11 residues. Germline CDR1 reads KGHSH; CDR2 reads LQKENI.

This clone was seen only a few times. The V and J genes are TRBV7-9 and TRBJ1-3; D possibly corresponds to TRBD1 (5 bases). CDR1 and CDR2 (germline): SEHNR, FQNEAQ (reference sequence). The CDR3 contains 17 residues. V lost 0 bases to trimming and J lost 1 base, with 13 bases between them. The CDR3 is CASSLAGTRVSGNTIYF. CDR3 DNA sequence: TGTGCCAGCAGCTTAGCAGGGACGCGAGTGTCTGGAAACACCATATATTTT.

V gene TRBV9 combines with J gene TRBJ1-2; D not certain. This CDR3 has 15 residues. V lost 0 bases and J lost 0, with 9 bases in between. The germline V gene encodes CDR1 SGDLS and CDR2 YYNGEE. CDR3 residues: CASSVGADTNYGYTF. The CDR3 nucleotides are TGTGCCAGCAGCGTAGGGGCAGACACTAACTATGGCTACACCTTC.

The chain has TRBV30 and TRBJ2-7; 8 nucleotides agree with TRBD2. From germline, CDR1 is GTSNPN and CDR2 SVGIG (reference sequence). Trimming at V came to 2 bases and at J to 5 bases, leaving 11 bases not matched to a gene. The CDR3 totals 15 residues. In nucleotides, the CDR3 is TGTGCCTGGAGTAGGGTAGGACTAGCAGGCGACGAGCAGTACTTC. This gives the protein CAWSRVGLAGDEQYF.

This CDR3 is CASSIRGASSYEQYF. CDR3 in DNA: TGTGCCAGTAGTATCCGAGGGGCGTCCTCCTACGAGCAGTACTTC. V gene TRBV19 combines with J gene TRBJ2-7; perhaps D is TRBD1 or TRBD2 (5 bases each). Germline V CDR1 and CDR2: LNHDA, SQIVND (reference sequence). V was cut by 3 bases and J by 0 bases, with 12 bases left in between. There are 15 residues in the CDR3.

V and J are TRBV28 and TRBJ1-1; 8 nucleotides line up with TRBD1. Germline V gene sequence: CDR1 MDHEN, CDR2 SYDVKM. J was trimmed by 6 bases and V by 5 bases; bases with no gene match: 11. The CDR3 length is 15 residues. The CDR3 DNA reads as TGTGCCAGCAGTAAGTACAGGGGGTCCCCTCCTGAAGCTTTCTTT. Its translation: CASSKYRGSPPEAFF.

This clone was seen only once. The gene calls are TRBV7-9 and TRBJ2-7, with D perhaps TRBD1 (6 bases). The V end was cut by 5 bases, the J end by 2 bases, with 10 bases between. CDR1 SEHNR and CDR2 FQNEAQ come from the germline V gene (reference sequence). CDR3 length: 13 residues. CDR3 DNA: TGTGCCAGCAGCCCGAGACAGGCCTACGAGCAGTACTTC. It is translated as CASSPRQAYEQYF.

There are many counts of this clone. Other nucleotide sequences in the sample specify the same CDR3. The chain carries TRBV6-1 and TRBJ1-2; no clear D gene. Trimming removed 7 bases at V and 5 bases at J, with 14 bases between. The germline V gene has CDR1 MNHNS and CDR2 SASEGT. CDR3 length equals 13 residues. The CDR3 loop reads CASTPPDRYGYTF. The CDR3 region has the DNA TGTGCCAGCACGCCACCTGACCGGTATGGCTACACCTTC.